The following is a T cell receptor beta chain sequence with its context. In this sample, this clone turned up a few times. Which antigen it targets is not known. Nothing much larger sits one base from this clone, and base qualities are not available. The data were taken from a study of cytomegalovirus exposure and HLA in healthy donors (dated by TCRdb to 2016 to 2017). In the study overall: According to an earlier analysis of several hundred of the donors, 150 million to 200 million T cells yielded some 120 million unique TCR beta sequences and 250 to 350 Gb of sequence data. Among the roughly 390 genotyped donors, about 83% belonged to the genetic ancestry cluster associated with self-reported Caucasian donors. On average, 235,054 unique TCR beta nucleotide sequences were sequenced per donor among some 430 genotyped donors of the cohort, with roughly 18% of those sequences being non-productive. Genome-wide SNP genotypes for about 65% of the 666 donors were used in a later genetic analysis, which treated that subset as a discovery cohort. Besides the first cohort of hundreds of subjects, a separate validation cohort made up of over 100 different subjects was used. To study patterns of TCR occurrence, a later analysis re-analyzed previously published TCR beta repertoires from just over 650 donors and added high-resolution HLA genotyping. An early release that covered about 600 HLA-typed donors contained approximately 300 gigabases of sequencing data and some 87 million unique TCR sequences. Roughly 5 DR-DQ haplotypes were handled as single units for association and clustering, since linkage in the cohort was strong. Every repertoire in the discovery cohort had been generated on one and the same sequencing platform. Rather than using new phenotypic data, the later analysis identified candidate immune exposures from TCR beta sequences and from how often those sequences occurred across donors. To decide whether each TCR beta V gene segment behaved as functional or pseudogenic, an earlier analysis of some 540 of the donors relied on high-throughput TCR beta sequencing. Typing coverage varied by locus: roughly 629-640 donors for A, B, C, DRB1 and DQB1; more than 500 for DQA1; more than 600 for DPA1; some 470 for DPB1. The study profiled the T cell repertoires of hundreds of subjects by immunosequencing and related them to cytomegalovirus serostatus. The aim of the study was to test whether cataloging public T cell receptors could identify signatures of past pathogen exposure. The study combined high-throughput TCR immunosequencing, statistical association of individual TCRs with disease status, and machine learning to predict cytomegalovirus infection status. Donor age, sex, ethnicity and CMV serostatus were compiled together with the repertoire data. Class I and class II HLA loci were covered by the typing at four-digit resolution.

The cohort comprised fewer than 700 healthy bone marrow donors. All cohort members were sampled while nominally healthy, although unrecorded immune exposures were likely present. The donor tested CMV seronegative, placing the donor among the 300 to 450 seronegative members of the cohort. Every donor gave a peripheral blood sample, and the peripheral blood mononuclear cells from that sample were used for TCR beta sequencing. The Qiagen DNeasy Blood Extraction Kit was used to extract genomic DNA from the blood cell samples. The library was obtained by the immunoSEQ multiplex PCR assay. For the multiplex PCR, a mixture combining 60 forward primers for TCR Vbeta segments and 13 reverse primers for TCR Jbeta segments was used. The CDR3 region of rearranged TCR beta genes was amplified from genomic DNA by a multiplex PCR assay. The amplified TCR beta libraries were sequenced on the Illumina HiSeq System as 87-base-pair reads. Processing in the source paper ran as follows. Across the 600 to 700 repertoires, a later analysis counted some 80 million unique TCR beta chains, about 10 million of which were shared by at least two donors. A nearest-neighbor algorithm error-corrected the raw reads and collapsed the reads into unique sequences, merging closely related sequences to remove PCR and sequencing errors. V, D and J gene segments were assigned by aligning CDR3 sequences to IMGT reference sequences. For a sequence to be retained, a match of at least six nucleotides to both a V gene segment and a J gene segment was required. A rearrangement was called productive if the CDR3 had no stop codons and remained in frame with V and J, and every other rearrangement was called non-productive. CDR3 was defined by IMGT convention, running from the second conserved V-encoded cysteine to the conserved J-encoded phenylalanine. Sequences without an unambiguous match to a single V gene segment were excluded from the earlier analysis of 450 to 650 of the donors. An earlier analysis of some 610 of the donors called V segments functional above 56.7% productive rearrangements and segregating when the between-donor standard deviation exceeded 5%. A statistical classification framework was built to diagnose cytomegalovirus status from the catalog of TCR beta chain sequences. V and J gene assignment, in a later analysis, came from comparing TCR nucleotide sequences with IMGT/GENE-DB human TR gene sequences. The TCRdist pipeline was used in a later analysis to assign CDR3 sequences and most-parsimonious VDJ recombination scenarios. A later analysis defined each TCR beta chain by its CDR3 amino acid sequence plus V-gene family, and excluded reads lacking a unique V-gene family. In a later analysis, nearly 600 highly shared, low-generation-probability nucleotide sequences were removed to address suspected cross-contamination and a sequencing artifact. For each public chain, a later analysis derived a clonal expansion index from normalized ranks of inferred template counts within each repertoire. Generation probabilities in a later analysis came from a VDJ recombination model fitted to out-of-frame rearrangements, and those results were checked against IGoR. Hypergeometric tests were used in a later analysis to score TCR-TCR, TCR-HLA and TCR-CMV co-occurrence, with a repertoire-size bias correction applied to the TCR pairs. A later analysis estimated false discovery rates by permuting HLA or CMV assignments 20 times. In a later analysis, co-occurring TCRs were grouped using DBSCAN, with TCRdist sequence similarity added in when clustering inside HLA-allele-positive subsets. Co-occurrence clustering excluded repertoires with fewer than 30,000 or more than 120,000 public chains, plus five with anomalous nucleotide sharing. This immuneACCESS table, as held by TCRdb, lists in-frame sequences with V and J called but not all clones. Of the missing ones, under half trace to an unresolved V gene in checked studies; the others have no known cause. D and trimming were read from the DNA, whereas the V and J calls and clone size are those reported in that table. The sample contains about 160,000 clones, around 78% of them found a single time. 3.1% of the sample is held by the ten biggest clonotypes.

Results the study describes overall, beyond this receptor: In a later genetic analysis, a missense DCLRE1C variant was associated with V-gene and J-gene trimming of TCR beta chains, and the association was replicated in an independent cohort. Cytomegalovirus status was reported to be diagnosed by the classifier with high specificity and sensitivity in both the original and validation cohorts. Because counts were too low, about 15 rarely observed V segments, including chromosome 9 orphons, were left out of the earlier analysis of some 600 of the donors. Most CMV-associated TCR beta chains appeared to be HLA-restricted in a later analysis, and the HLA associations seemed to be driven largely by CMV exposure. A few of the identified cytomegalovirus-associated TCR beta chains were confirmed in vitro to be specific for cytomegalovirus antigens. Presence/absence analyses assumed roughly uniform sequencing depth across donors, an assumption that may not hold. A later analysis found that HLA-associated TCR beta chains were more clonally expanded and had lower generation probabilities than equally common non-associated chains. A cluster of highly shared sequence variants was judged likely to represent a technical artifact of the sequencing pipeline. HLA typing was unavailable for some donors at each locus, so association tests used only the typed subset. The study gave a list of under 200 TCR beta chains associated with cytomegalovirus. Assigning TCR associations to individual alleles was difficult when HLA alleles, especially DR and DQ, strongly co-occurred. Most TCR sequences were seen in very few donors, while some public TCRs were found in many individuals. Immune exposure information for the cohort was limited to CMV serostatus. Some IMGT-functional V segments, including TRBV6-2 and TRBV6-3, could not be told apart with the 87-base-pair reads, so those segments were excluded. A later analysis associated about 17,000 TCR beta sequences with specific HLA alleles at a false discovery rate of 0.05. According to a later analysis, parvovirus B19, influenza, CMV and Epstein-Barr virus appeared linked to several top co-occurrence clusters. A further reported finding was that TCR beta sequences accurately predicted the HLA-A and HLA-B alleles for most subjects in the first cohort. Linkage disequilibrium might explain the correlated functional status among segregating V segments, but an unknown experimental factor could not be ruled out. In this cohort, only TCR beta chains were sequenced, and detectable features were limited by the absence of alpha or paired-chain data. In a later genetic analysis, fewer N-insertions in productive TCRs were reported among donors in an Asian-associated ancestry cluster than the roughly 700-donor mean. In a later analysis, the rate of TCR association differed among HLA loci, with DRB1 alleles having the most associated TCRs and HLA-C alleles having the fewest. Broadly in line with IMGT annotations, most TCR beta V segments showed up in productive rearrangements about 87% or about 30% of the time in an earlier analysis of 450 to 600 of the donors. The authors suggested that the approach could potentially be extended to other disease states and immunological phenotypes.

A distance of 21 bases separates the germline ends of V and J, which lose 8 bases and 5 bases respectively. Via the germline V gene, CDR1 is KGHSH and CDR2 LQKENI. The CDR3 sequence holds 15 residues, the cysteine and phenylalanine included. The CDR3 DNA has 45 bases and is translated from base 1. The sequencing input was PBMCs. This sequence originates from a woman aged 40 to 50 in good health and CMV-seronegative. Recombination linked TRBV18 to TRBJ1-1; D gene: possibly TRBD1, on 5 matching bases. The CDR3 region has the sequence CASAPGAGTGTEAFF. The nucleotide sequence is given as TGTGCCAGCGCCCCCGGCGCGGGGACGGGAACTGAAGCTTTCTTT.